Sequencing of this T cell receptor beta chain was carried out in a study of blood T cell repertoires in COVID-19. Germline CDR1 LGHNA, CDR2 YSLEER. There are 14 residues in the CDR3. With 4 bases removed from V and 5 bases from J, the gap between germline ends came to 13 bases. As processed by the authors: The authors estimated nucleated cell counts from reference gene primer amplification. Clones were sequenced by immunoSEQ multiplex PCR, and TCRdb holds only the in-frame ones, with some missing. The DNA gave D and trimming, while V, J and clone size come from that table. The data hold around 250,000 clones, with 86% observed a single time.

The chain is built from TRBV4-3 and TRBJ2-3, with TRBD2 as a possible D gene (6 bases). Sequenced: PBMCs or T cells enriched from blood (not recorded which). The source of this sequence is a woman between 50 and 59 years old who had recovered from COVID-19. This CDR3 is CASSPRLVGDTQYF. The CDR3 bases are TGCGCCAGCAGCCCTCGACTAGTTGGAGATACGCAGTATTTT.